The 19 T cell receptor beta chains presented below share a single source sample, sequenced in a study of blood T cell repertoires in COVID-19. Generated by immunoSEQ multiplex PCR, the TCRdb table keeps only in-frame clones and is missing some. The sample comprises under 120,000 clones, approximately 81% of which are singletons, and more than 2% rests with the top ten. The sample taken for sequencing was peripheral blood. All receptors come from a human donor in a cohort sampled during active COVID-19.

This clone has only one observation. The chain links TRBV28 to TRBJ1-5; 7 bases match TRBD1. Germline V CDR1 and CDR2: MDHEN, SYDVKM. Trimming took 7 bases from V and 7 from J; bases not matched to a gene: 7. This CDR3 comprises 13 residues. The CDR3 is CASIQGVRQPQHF. The CDR3 coding sequence is TGTGCCAGCATCCAGGGGGTTCGGCAGCCCCAGCATTTT. The full variable domain, with the rest looked up from reference TRBV28 and TRBJ1-5, is DVKVTQSSRYLVKRTGEKVFLECVQDMDHENMFWYRQDPGLGLRLIYFSYDVKMKEKGDIPEGYSVSREKKERFSLILESASTNQTSMYLCASIQGVRQPQHFGDGTRLSIL.

Worth noting for this clone: The junction differs from germline at one of its ends, possibly a read error. J is TRBJ1-4 and V is TRBV28; the D gene is possibly TRBD1 (5 bases). The CDR3 covers 16 residues. The V gene's germline CDR1 is MDHEN and CDR2 SYDVKM. This chain's CDR3 is CASSLTAGPTSEKLFF. The CDR3 DNA is TGTGCCAGCAGTCTCACGGCGGGACCAACTAGTGAAAAACTGTTTTTT.

The chain is built from TRBV11-2 and TRBJ1-5; D ambiguous. V was cut by 2 bases and J by 2 bases, with 7 bases left in between. This CDR3 is 14 amino acids long. In germline, CDR1 is SGHAT, CDR2 FQNNGV. CDR3 region: CASSLSLRNQPQHF. Written as DNA, the CDR3 is TGTGCCAGCAGCTTATCACTACGCAATCAGCCCCAGCATTTT.

The chain employs TRBV2 and TRBJ1-6, with a tentative D call TRBD1 (5 bases). Germline CDR1 is SNHLY and CDR2 is FYNNEI. The CDR3 loop spans 14 amino acids. Trimming removed 7 bases at V and 10 bases at J, with 17 bases between. In nucleotides, the CDR3 is TGTGCCAGCAAGGGCAGGGCAGCCGACTCACCCCTCCACTTT. Residues: CASKGRAADSPLHF.

The genes are TRBV29-1 and TRBJ2-1; TRBD1 agrees at 7 bases. The V gene end was trimmed by 2 bases and the J gene end by 3 bases; junction bases not matched to a gene: 7. The germline gives CDR1 SQVTM, CDR2 ANQGSEA. This CDR3 has 15 residues. The CDR3 sequence is CSVEKGATIYNEQFF. CDR3 nucleotide sequence: TGCAGCGTTGAAAAGGGGGCTACAATCTACAATGAGCAGTTCTTC.

The gene calls are TRBV19 and TRBJ1-5, with D tentatively TRBD1 (5 bases). Per the germline V gene, CDR1 is LNHDA and CDR2 is SQIVND (reference sequence). V was shortened by 3 bases and J by 11 bases, with 29 bases between the two germline ends. The CDR3 spans 18 residues. CDR3 protein: CASSIVSPRDGGRGAQHF. Written as DNA, the CDR3 is TGTGCCAGTAGTATCGTAAGTCCCCGGGACGGGGGTCGAGGGGCCCAGCATTTT. The full variable domain, its missing parts supplied by reference TRBV19 and TRBJ1-5, is DGGITQSPKYLFRKEGQNVTLSCEQNLNHDAMYWYRQDPGQGLRLIYYSQIVNDFQKGDIAEGYSVSREKKESFPLTVTSAQKNPTAFYLCASSIVSPRDGGRGAQHFGDGTRLSIL.

The chain recombines TRBV6-6 with TRBJ1-1, with D possibly TRBD1 on 5 matching bases. There are 14 residues in the CDR3. The ends were cut back, 6 bases at V and 4 bases at J, with 15 bases in the middle. Germline V gene sequence: CDR1 MNHNY, CDR2 SVGAGI (reference sequence). The CDR3 sequence is CASSPGSGVTEAFF. The CDR3, as DNA: TGTGCCAGCAGCCCAGGGTCGGGGGTCACTGAAGCTTTCTTT.

The V call is TRBV5-5, the J call TRBJ2-1; D may be TRBD2 (5 bases). The V and J ends lost 2 bases and 9 bases respectively, with 15 bases between them. Germline-derived CDR1 and CDR2 are SGHKS and YYEKEE (reference sequence). This CDR3 has 14 residues. The CDR3 is CASSLLITTSEQFF. The CDR3, as DNA: TGTGCCAGCAGCTTACTGATTACCACTAGTGAGCAGTTCTTC.

This chain links TRBV12-3 or TRBV12-4 with TRBJ1-1; D is uncertain. This CDR3 comprises 13 residues. V lost 7 bases, J lost 1 base, and 10 bases lay in between. The CDR3 spells CASTLYSNTEAFF. CDR3 coding DNA: TGTGCCAGCACCCTATACTCGAACACTGAAGCTTTCTTT.

The rearrangement joins TRBV19 to TRBJ1-1; no definite D call. CDR3 size: 14 residues. The V and J ends lost 3 bases and 3 bases respectively, with 11 bases between them. The germline V gene has CDR1 LNHDA and CDR2 SQIVND (reference sequence). CDR3 in amino acids: CASSITGGHTEAFF. CDR3 nucleotides: TGTGCCAGTAGTATCACCGGAGGGCACACTGAAGCTTTCTTT.

J is TRBJ1-3 and V is TRBV18; D ambiguous. This CDR3 region has 14 residues. In germline, CDR1 is KGHSH, CDR2 LQKENI. The V and J ends lost 4 bases and 4 bases respectively, with 11 bases between them. This CDR3 is CASSLDTGGNTIYF. In DNA form, the CDR3 reads TGTGCCAGCTCACTCGACACTGGGGGAAACACCATATATTTT.

The chain combines TRBV28 with TRBJ1-3, with D possibly matching TRBD1 (5 bases). From germline, CDR1 is MDHEN and CDR2 SYDVKM. V dropped 3 bases and J dropped 10 bases, with 10 bases sitting between them. CDR3 size: 12 residues. The CDR3 nucleotides read TGTGCCAGCAGTTTTGGCAGGGTAACCATATATTTT. Encoded protein: CASSFGRVTIYF.

The J gene is TRBJ1-1, the V gene TRBV10-2, with TRBD1 matching 10 bases. V shed 8 bases, J shed 2 bases, and the junction held 2 bases outside the gene matches. The CDR3 runs to 13 residues. The germline V gene encodes CDR1 WSHSY and CDR2 SAAADI. CDR3 residues: CASRDRGNTEAFF. DNA of the CDR3: TGCGCCAGCCGGGACAGGGGAAACACTGAAGCTTTCTTT.

This CDR3 is CASSLEGKYGYTF. The CDR3 DNA follows: TGTGCCAGCAGCTTAGAGGGGAAATATGGCTACACCTTC. The J gene is TRBJ1-2, the V gene TRBV11-1, with a weak D call TRBD1 (5 bases). There are 13 residues in the CDR3. V was clipped by 1 base and J by 5 bases, with 8 bases between them. Germline assignment: CDR1 SGHAT and CDR2 FQDESV (reference sequence).

The CDR3 nucleotides are TGTGCCTGGAGCGCTACTCGGACAGGGAGTGGCTACACCTTC. This gives the protein CAWSATRTGSGYTF. The chain links TRBV30 to TRBJ1-2, with 8 bases lining up with TRBD1. The CDR3 is 14 amino acids. CDR1 is GTSNPN, CDR2 SVGIG, per germline (reference sequence). V was pared by 3 bases and J by 7 bases, with 10 bases of the junction left unmatched.

This chain joins TRBV28 and TRBJ2-7; 9 bases align to TRBD1. Germline values: CDR1 MDHEN, CDR2 SYDVKM. After removal of 5 bases from V and 4 bases from J, the junction contained 9 bases not matched to a gene. The length of the CDR3 is 15 residues. For the CDR3, the DNA is TGTGCCAGCAGTCGACCGGGACAGGGTATGTACGAGCAGTACTTC. This translates into CASSRPGQGMYEQYF.

The chain is built from TRBV7-6 and TRBJ1-2; 8 positions match TRBD1. The junction had 5 bases not matched to a gene; V was cut back by 5 bases and J by 0 bases. CDR1 is SGHVS, CDR2 FNYEAQ, per germline. The CDR3 has 15 amino acids. The CDR3 coding sequence is TGTGCCAGCAGCCCCACAGGGGGAGCTAACTATGGCTACACCTTC. Translation: CASSPTGGANYGYTF.

The chain recombines TRBV28 with TRBJ2-1, with a tentative D call TRBD2 (5 bases). Germline values: CDR1 MDHEN, CDR2 SYDVKM. The CDR3 is made up of 9 amino acids. Between the trimmed V and J ends, which lost 7 bases and 15 bases, there was a span of 10 bases. In DNA form, the CDR3 reads TGTGCCAGCACCCAAAGCGGGTTCTTC. Translated: CASTQSGFF. Together with reference TRBV28 and TRBJ2-1, the CDR3 gives the full variable domain: DVKVTQSSRYLVKRTGEKVFLECVQDMDHENMFWYRQDPGLGLRLIYFSYDVKMKEKGDIPEGYSVSREKKERFSLILESASTNQTSMYLCASTQSGFFGPGTRLTVL.

The genes are TRBV9 and TRBJ2-3, with TRBD2 matching 13 bases. CDR1 SGDLS and CDR2 YYNGEE come from the germline V gene. V shed 2 bases and J 3 bases; nucleotides not matched to a gene: 6. This CDR3 contains 17 residues. In DNA, the CDR3 is TGTGCCAGCAGCGTTACTAGCGGGGGGGCCGGTACAGATACGCAGTATTTT. Its translation: CASSVTSGGAGTDTQYF.